The clone carrying this TCR beta chain has a handful of counts. The length of the CDR3 is 11 residues. Germline V gene data show CDR1 as MNHEY and CDR2 as SMNVEV (reference sequence). Trimming removed 5 bases at V and 11 bases at J, with 12 bases between. All donors participated as healthy donors of bone marrow. The data were taken from a study of cytomegalovirus exposure and HLA in healthy donors. Primers: 60 Vbeta forward and 13 Jbeta reverse. Clones were read by immunoSEQ multiplex PCR, and TCRdb kept only the in-frame ones, dropping some. The data hold 140,000 to 150,000 clones, with over 8% observed a single time.

The sequencing input was PBMCs. This sequence joins TRBV27 and TRBJ1-1; D gene uncertain. The TCR originated in a male donor in good health and CMV-seronegative. The CDR3 DNA sequence: TGTGCCAGCAGTCCGACGGGATGGGCTTTCTTT. Its translation: CASSPTGWAFF.